A selection of T cell receptor beta chains follows, all from one sample in a study of cytomegalovirus exposure and HLA in healthy donors. Sequenced by immunoSEQ multiplex PCR; TCRdb stores in-frame clones only, minus some. The sample consists of under 90,000 clones, around 80% of them appearing once. The sequenced sample was PBMCs. These receptor sequences come from a man in his forties or fifties in good health and CMV-seropositive. Each CDR3 is given with its conserved first and last residue. Each record gives: V gene, clone size, J gene, D gene, CDR3 DNA, CDR3 protein. A D gene is named only where the DNA matches it firmly. Only some rows state a clone size, as once, few, many or a class for expanded clones.

v_call: TRBV5-8; clone_size: -; j_call: TRBJ1-5; d_call: TRBD1; cdr3_nt: TGTGCCAGCAGCTCGACAGGGATCAGCAATCAGCCCCAGCATTTT; cdr3_aa: CASSSTGISNQPQHF
v_call: TRBV9; clone_size: few; j_call: TRBJ1-4; d_call: -; cdr3_nt: TGTGCCAGCAGCCTCGACAGTGCAACTAATGAAAAACTGTTTTTT; cdr3_aa: CASSLDSATNEKLFF
v_call: TRBV11-2; clone_size: -; j_call: TRBJ1-2; d_call: TRBD1; cdr3_nt: TGTGCCAGCAGCTTAAATTACGGGACAGGGGATGGCTACACCTTC; cdr3_aa: CASSLNYGTGDGYTF
v_call: TRBV4-2; clone_size: -; j_call: TRBJ2-1; d_call: TRBD2; cdr3_nt: TGTGCCAGCAGTCCCTTGTCGGGAGGGTCCTACAATGAGCAGTTCTTC; cdr3_aa: CASSPLSGGSYNEQFF
v_call: TRBV6-1; clone_size: -; j_call: TRBJ2-5; d_call: -; cdr3_nt: TGTGCCAGCAGAGGTTTAGCGGCAGAGACCCAGTACTTC; cdr3_aa: CASRGLAAETQYF
v_call: TRBV6-1; clone_size: -; j_call: TRBJ2-2; d_call: TRBD1; cdr3_nt: TGTGCCAGCATTAAGGGGGCCAGCACCGGGGAGCTGTTTTTT; cdr3_aa: CASIKGASTGELFF
v_call: TRBV11-2; clone_size: -; j_call: TRBJ2-5; d_call: -; cdr3_nt: TGTGCCAGCAGCTGGGGAGGCCAAGAGACCCAGTACTTC; cdr3_aa: CASSWGGQETQYF
v_call: TRBV25-1; clone_size: -; j_call: TRBJ1-1; d_call: -; cdr3_nt: TGTGCCAGCAGTGCCGAAGGGAGTTCGGCCTGGACTGAGGCTTTCTTT; cdr3_aa: CASSAEGSSAWTEAFF
v_call: TRBV2; clone_size: few; j_call: TRBJ2-3; d_call: -; cdr3_nt: TGTGCCAGCAGTCCTCAGACAGATACGCAGTATTTT; cdr3_aa: CASSPQTDTQYF
v_call: TRBV7-8; clone_size: -; j_call: TRBJ2-7; d_call: TRBD2; cdr3_nt: TGTGCCAGCAGCTTAGGGGGAGGGCTTTCCTACGAGCAGTACTTC; cdr3_aa: CASSLGGGLSYEQYF
v_call: TRBV2; clone_size: -; j_call: TRBJ2-5; d_call: TRBD1; cdr3_nt: TGTGCCAGCAACAGGGGTCCAGAGACCCAGTACTTC; cdr3_aa: CASNRGPETQYF
v_call: TRBV9; clone_size: few; j_call: TRBJ1-1; d_call: TRBD1; cdr3_nt: TGTGCCAGCAGCAACCGGGACAGGGACCACACTGAAGCTTTCTTT; cdr3_aa: CASSNRDRDHTEAFF
v_call: TRBV5-6; clone_size: few; j_call: TRBJ2-5; d_call: -; cdr3_nt: TGTGCCAGCAGCGGGGGAGCGCGGGGAGAAGAGACCCAGTACTTC; cdr3_aa: CASSGGARGEETQYF
v_call: TRBV1; clone_size: -; j_call: TRBJ2-7; d_call: -; cdr3_nt: TGCACCAGCAGCCAAGATGGACAGGGGAACGATACTCCCTACGAGCAGTACTTC; cdr3_aa: CTSSQDGQGNDTPYEQYF
v_call: TRBV5-8; clone_size: -; j_call: TRBJ1-2; d_call: -; cdr3_nt: TGTGCCAGCAGCTTTAGAACCGGGACACGGCTGTGGTATGGCTACACCTTC; cdr3_aa: CASSFRTGTRLWYGYTF
v_call: TRBV7-2; clone_size: -; j_call: TRBJ2-1; d_call: -; cdr3_nt: TGTGCCAGCAGCTTATCCAGCGGGTGGAATGAGCAGTTCTTC; cdr3_aa: CASSLSSGWNEQFF
v_call: TRBV9; clone_size: -; j_call: TRBJ2-2; d_call: -; cdr3_nt: TGTGCCAGCAGCGTAAGACTTCCGGGTAGTGGCGGGGAGCTGTTTTTT; cdr3_aa: CASSVRLPGSGGELFF
v_call: TRBV5-4; clone_size: -; j_call: TRBJ2-7; d_call: -; cdr3_nt: TGTGCCAGCAGCCCCGGACAGTACTACGAGCAGTACTTC; cdr3_aa: CASSPGQYYEQYF
v_call: TRBV11-2; clone_size: -; j_call: TRBJ2-7; d_call: TRBD2; cdr3_nt: TGTGCCAGCAGCTTACCTCATAGCGGGGAGCTCTACGAGCAGTACTTC; cdr3_aa: CASSLPHSGELYEQYF
v_call: TRBV14; clone_size: -; j_call: TRBJ2-7; d_call: -; cdr3_nt: TGTGCCAGCGGCCCTCCTGCGGGGGCGGGAACCCCCGGCGAGCAGTACTTC; cdr3_aa: CASGPPAGAGTPGEQYF
v_call: TRBV12-5; clone_size: -; j_call: TRBJ2-3; d_call: TRBD2; cdr3_nt: TGTGCTAGTGGTTTGCCGACTAGCGGCACAGATACGCAGTATTTT; cdr3_aa: CASGLPTSGTDTQYF
v_call: TRBV5-1; clone_size: -; j_call: TRBJ1-2; d_call: TRBD1; cdr3_nt: TGCGCCAGCAGCTCGTCCGAACAGGGGGCGTATGGCTACACCTTC; cdr3_aa: CASSSSEQGAYGYTF
v_call: TRBV11-2; clone_size: -; j_call: TRBJ2-1; d_call: TRBD1; cdr3_nt: TGTGCCAGCAGCTTACTGACCCCGGGACAGGGAAGCAATGAGCAGTTCTTC; cdr3_aa: CASSLLTPGQGSNEQFF
v_call: TRBV5-4; clone_size: -; j_call: TRBJ2-3; d_call: -; cdr3_nt: TGTGCCAGCAGCCCTTCTAGCGTTCTCGCAGATACGCAGTATTTT; cdr3_aa: CASSPSSVLADTQYF
v_call: TRBV5-6; clone_size: few; j_call: TRBJ2-3; d_call: TRBD1; cdr3_nt: TGTGCCAGCAGCGGGGACAGAACGCAGTATTTT; cdr3_aa: CASSGDRTQYF
v_call: TRBV5-1; clone_size: -; j_call: TRBJ2-1; d_call: -; cdr3_nt: TGCGCCAGCAGCTGGGGGACAAGTTCCAATGAGCAGTTCTTC; cdr3_aa: CASSWGTSSNEQFF
v_call: TRBV27; clone_size: -; j_call: TRBJ2-7; d_call: -; cdr3_nt: TGTGCCAGCCCATGTAGGACCCAGGGAAGGGACTACGAGCAGTACTTC; cdr3_aa: CASPCRTQGRDYEQYF
v_call: TRBV10-1; clone_size: -; j_call: TRBJ2-7; d_call: -; cdr3_nt: TGCGCCAGCAGTGAGTCCAGCAGGGCCGAGCAGTACTTC; cdr3_aa: CASSESSRAEQYF
v_call: TRBV7-8; clone_size: -; j_call: TRBJ2-3; d_call: -; cdr3_nt: TGTGCCAGCAGTCTGGGACTTCCAGATACGCAGTATTTT; cdr3_aa: CASSLGLPDTQYF
v_call: TRBV11-3; clone_size: once; j_call: TRBJ1-2; d_call: TRBD1; cdr3_nt: TGTGCCAGCAGCTTCGGGCAGGGGGCTCCCTATGGCTACACCTTC; cdr3_aa: CASSFGQGAPYGYTF
v_call: TRBV23-1; clone_size: -; j_call: TRBJ2-7; d_call: TRBD2; cdr3_nt: TGCGCCAGCAGTCAAACCCTCCGGGACTACGTAAAGTACGAGCAGTACTTC; cdr3_aa: CASSQTLRDYVKYEQYF
v_call: TRBV27; clone_size: -; j_call: TRBJ1-4; d_call: -; cdr3_nt: TGTGCCAGCAGTACCAGGGGATTGGATGAAAAACTGTTTTTT; cdr3_aa: CASSTRGLDEKLFF
v_call: TRBV19; clone_size: -; j_call: TRBJ2-1; d_call: -; cdr3_nt: TGTGCCAGTAGGCAAGTCCAGACCTACAATGAGCAGTTCTTC; cdr3_aa: CASRQVQTYNEQFF
v_call: TRBV7-9; clone_size: -; j_call: TRBJ2-4; d_call: -; cdr3_nt: TGTGCCAGCAGCTTGTCTTCAGGGACCAAAAACATTCAGTACTTC; cdr3_aa: CASSLSSGTKNIQYF
v_call: TRBV5-4; clone_size: once; j_call: TRBJ2-7; d_call: TRBD2; cdr3_nt: TGTGCCAGCAGCTCTCAAGTTCTTACTAGCGGATTGTACTACGAGCAGTACTTC; cdr3_aa: CASSSQVLTSGLYYEQYF
v_call: TRBV6-6; clone_size: -; j_call: TRBJ2-7; d_call: -; cdr3_nt: TGTGCCAGCAGTTACTCGATGGAGGTAGAACTAGGCGAGCAGTACTTC; cdr3_aa: CASSYSMEVELGEQYF
v_call: TRBV6-5; clone_size: -; j_call: TRBJ1-1; d_call: -; cdr3_nt: TGTGCCAGCAGAGAGAGGGGAGGCACTGAAGCTTTCTTT; cdr3_aa: CASRERGGTEAFF
v_call: TRBV6-1; clone_size: -; j_call: TRBJ2-7; d_call: TRBD2; cdr3_nt: TGTGCCAGCAGGGACGGACTAGCTAATCAATACGAGCAGTACTTC; cdr3_aa: CASRDGLANQYEQYF
v_call: TRBV10-1; clone_size: few; j_call: TRBJ2-1; d_call: TRBD2; cdr3_nt: TGCGCCAGCAGTGTAGCTAGCGGGCGAAATGGCCATGAGCAGTTCTTC; cdr3_aa: CASSVASGRNGHEQFF
v_call: TRBV19; clone_size: -; j_call: TRBJ1-1; d_call: TRBD1; cdr3_nt: TGTGCCAGTAGTATAGATCCCCGGACAGGGGGCGAACTCACTGAAGCTTTCTTT; cdr3_aa: CASSIDPRTGGELTEAFF
v_call: TRBV4-3; clone_size: -; j_call: TRBJ2-7; d_call: TRBD2; cdr3_nt: TGCGCCAGCAGCCAAGAGGGCCTAGCGGGAGGTTATGAGCAGTACTTC; cdr3_aa: CASSQEGLAGGYEQYF
v_call: TRBV7-2; clone_size: -; j_call: TRBJ1-1; d_call: -; cdr3_nt: TGTGCCAGCAGCCTCCAATGGGGGCTTGAAGCTTTCTTT; cdr3_aa: CASSLQWGLEAFF